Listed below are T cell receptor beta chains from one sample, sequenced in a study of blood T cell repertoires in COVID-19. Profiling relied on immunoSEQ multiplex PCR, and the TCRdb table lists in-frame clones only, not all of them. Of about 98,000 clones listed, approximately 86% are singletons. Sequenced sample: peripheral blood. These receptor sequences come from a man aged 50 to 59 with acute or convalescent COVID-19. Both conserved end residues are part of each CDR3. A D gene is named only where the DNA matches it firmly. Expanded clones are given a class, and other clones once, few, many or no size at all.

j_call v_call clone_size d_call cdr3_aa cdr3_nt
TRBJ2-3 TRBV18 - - CASSPPGQGLDTQYF TGTGCCAGCTCACCACCGGGGCAGGGTCTAGATACGCAGTATTTT
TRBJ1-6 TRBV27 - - CASSSLRASPLHF TGTGCCAGCAGTTCCCTGCGGGCTTCACCCCTCCACTTT
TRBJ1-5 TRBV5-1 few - CASSLGTGQPQHF TGCGCCAGCAGCTTGGGAACGGGACAGCCCCAGCATTTT
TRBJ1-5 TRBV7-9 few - CASSTTADSNQPQHF TGTGCCAGCAGCACGACAGCCGATAGCAATCAGCCCCAGCATTTT
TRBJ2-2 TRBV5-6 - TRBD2 CASSFGLAGAGELFF TGTGCCAGCAGCTTTGGACTAGCGGGAGCCGGGGAGCTGTTTTTT
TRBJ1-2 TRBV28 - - CASSSGRVTYGYTF TGTGCCAGCAGTTCCGGGAGGGTAACGTATGGCTACACCTTC
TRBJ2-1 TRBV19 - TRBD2 CASSIDGSGRARYNEQFF TGTGCCAGTAGTATAGATGGTAGCGGGAGGGCAAGGTACAATGAGCAGTTCTTC
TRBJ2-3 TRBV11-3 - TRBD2 CASSPHSGSGATQYF TGTGCCAGCAGCCCCCATAGCGGGAGCGGAGCTACGCAGTATTTT
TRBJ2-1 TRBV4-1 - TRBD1 CASSNTGVSYNEQFF TGCGCCAGCAGCAATACAGGGGTAAGCTACAATGAGCAGTTCTTC
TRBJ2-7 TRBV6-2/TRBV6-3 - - CASSSGVEQYF TGTGCCAGCAGTTCCGGGGTCGAGCAGTACTTC
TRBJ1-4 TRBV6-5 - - CAGRLEGEKLFF TGTGCCGGCCGTTTAGAGGGTGAAAAACTGTTTTTT
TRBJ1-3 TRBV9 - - CASSAETGNTIYF TGTGCCAGCAGCGCAGAAACTGGAAACACCATATATTTT
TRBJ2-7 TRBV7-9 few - CASSPTTTEQYF TGTGCCAGCAGCCCGACCACTACCGAGCAGTACTTC
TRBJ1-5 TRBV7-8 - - CASSFQSNQPQHF TGTGCCAGCAGCTTTCAGAGCAATCAGCCCCAGCATTTT
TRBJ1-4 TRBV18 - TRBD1 CASPRTGVGEKLFF TGTGCCAGCCCTCGGACAGGGGTAGGGGAAAAACTGTTTTTT
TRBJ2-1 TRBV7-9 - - CASPPDLGSHNEQFF TGTGCCAGCCCTCCAGATCTCGGGAGCCACAATGAGCAGTTCTTC
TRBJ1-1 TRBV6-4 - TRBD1 CASSDYRGDAFF TGTGCCAGCAGTGACTACAGGGGTGACGCTTTCTTT
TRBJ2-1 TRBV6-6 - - CASSYSVQGDYNEQFF TGTGCCAGCAGTTACTCGGTACAGGGAGATTACAATGAGCAGTTCTTC
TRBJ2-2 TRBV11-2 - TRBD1 CASTVRTFNRGTGELFF TGTGCCAGCACCGTTAGAACTTTCAACAGGGGGACCGGGGAGCTGTTTTTT
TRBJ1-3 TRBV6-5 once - CASRAPINSGNTIYF TGTGCCAGCAGGGCTCCGATCAACTCTGGAAACACCATATATTTT
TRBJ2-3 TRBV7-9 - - CASSPLESTDTQYF TGTGCCAGCAGCCCTTTAGAAAGCACAGATACGCAGTATTTT
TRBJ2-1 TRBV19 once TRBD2 CASSKSLPSSGRNNEQFF TGTGCCAGTAGTAAATCCCTCCCGTCTAGCGGGAGGAACAATGAGCAGTTCTTC
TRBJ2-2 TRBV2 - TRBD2 CASTGGRSGELFF TGTGCCAGCACAGGCGGGAGGTCCGGGGAGCTGTTTTTT